One T cell receptor beta chain is described in this entry. No antigen is known for it. The assay was immunoSEQ multiplex PCR, and TCRdb's table has in-frame clones only and misses some. Of 40,000 to 45,000 clones detected, about 85% appear once; the ten largest clones hold over 20%. The CDR3 sequence is 17 residues long. V lost 0 bases, J lost 4 bases, and 8 bases stayed unmatched. Per the germline V gene, CDR1 is LGHNA and CDR2 is YSLEER. This sample is drawn from a study of lymphopenia after photon versus proton radiotherapy. Findings and caveats of the study: Post-nadir diversity loss with photons came from oligoclonal expansion, particularly CD8+ Temra cells. Under photons, naive T cells and diversity fell while effector/memory populations rose. Authors raise, but do not show, better survival with proton therapy.

J is TRBJ2-3 and V is TRBV4-3, with 9 bases matching TRBD2. This sequence originates from a woman between 70 and 85 years old with pancreatic cancer. Sequencing used peripheral blood, obtained from a patient treated with proton-based radiotherapy. The CDR3 DNA is TGCGCCAGCAGCCAAGATCGCCTAGCGGGATATCCAGATACGCAGTATTTT. This sequence encodes CASSQDRLAGYPDTQYF.